The clone carrying this T cell receptor beta chain was observed many times. As it was prepared, the TCRbeta library received unique molecular identifiers. A single record per CDR3 protein comes from TCRdb applying MiXCR to the PCR reads. The top ten clones hold around 2.3% of a sample with 330,000 or so distinct CDR3 sequences, about 9.3% of them seen once. The data belong to a study of T-cell reconstitution after alpha-beta-depleted transplantation in children. The CDR3 extends over 13 amino acids. Germline CDR1 SGHVS, CDR2 FQNEAQ. Trimming removed 1 base at V and 9 bases at J, with 10 bases between.

The material was PBMCs from the stem cell graft donor, obtained from the stem cell graft. The sequence was obtained from a human donor who donated a stem cell graft to a child with acute lymphoblastic leukemia. The V and J genes are TRBV7-8 and TRBJ2-1, with D tentatively TRBD2 (5 bases). Written as DNA, the CDR3 is TGTGCCAGCAGCTTAGGACCCGCGGGTGAGCAGTTCTTC. Its translation: CASSLGPAGEQFF.